Below, 19 T cell receptor beta chains from the same sample are listed, as sequenced in a study of control samples from healthy donors and cancer patients (dated by TCRdb to 2018 to 2020). The library came from the immunoSEQ multiplex PCR assay. Here the immuneACCESS table is served through TCRdb, limited to in-frame sequences with V and J called. Missing clones are a known gap in these copies; in checked studies unresolved V genes cover under half, and the rest lacks a known reason. This sample comprises 100,000 or so clones, around 88% of them detected only once. Clones ranked in the top ten supply under 10% of the sample. Input material: blood. These receptor sequences come from a young man in good health.

The chain couples TRBV18 to TRBJ2-7; a possible D gene is TRBD2 (6 bases). Germline CDR1 reads KGHSH; CDR2 reads LQKENI. The CDR3 consists of 15 residues. The ends were cut back, 3 bases at V and 7 bases at J, with 19 bases in the middle. This CDR3 is CASSPGRGGVEEQYF. CDR3 coding DNA: TGTGCCAGCTCACCCGGGAGAGGAGGGGTGGAGGAGCAGTACTTC.

V usage is TRBV5-6 and J usage is TRBJ2-5; possibly TRBD1 for D (7 bases). The CDR3 contains 14 residues. The V gene lost 0 bases and the J gene lost 5 bases, with 11 bases spanning the gap. Germline V gene data show CDR1 as SGHDT and CDR2 as YYEEEE. The DNA for the CDR3 is TGTGCCAGCAGCTTGGGAGCAGGGGGGGAGACCCAGTACTTC. Its protein is CASSLGAGGETQYF.

The gene calls are TRBV9 and TRBJ2-1; 13 nucleotides align to TRBD2. The length of the CDR3 is 18 residues. Germline V CDR1 and CDR2: SGDLS, YYNGEE. With V trimmed by 4 bases and J by 9 bases, 16 bases remained unmatched. The CDR3 region is CASSPRSGTSGAQGEQFF. CDR3 coding DNA: TGTGCCAGCAGCCCCCGATCCGGGACTAGCGGGGCCCAAGGTGAGCAGTTCTTC. The full variable domain, its missing parts supplied by reference TRBV9 and TRBJ2-1, is DSGVTQTPKHLITATGQRVTLRCSPRSGDLSVYWYQQSLDQGLQFLIQYYNGEERAKGNILERFSAQQFPDLHSELNLSSLELGDSALYFCASSPRSGTSGAQGEQFFGPGTRLTVL.

This clone was detected once. The genes are TRBV12-3 or TRBV12-4 and TRBJ1-1; D gene uncertain. The V end lost 1 base, the J end lost 8 bases, and 8 bases lay between the germline ends. CDR3 length: 12 amino acids. CDR3 protein: CASSLGRTEAFF. The DNA of the CDR3 is TGTGCCAGCAGTTTAGGAAGGACGGAAGCTTTCTTT.

The chain has TRBV2 and TRBJ2-7; 9 bases map to TRBD2. The CDR3 covers 14 residues. J was trimmed by 0 bases and V by 7 bases; bases with no gene match: 4. Germline lookup yields CDR1 SNHLY and CDR2 FYNNEI. This chain's CDR3 is CASKGGGGSYEQYV. CDR3 nucleotide sequence: TGTGCCAGCAAGGGCGGGGGGGGCTCCTACGAGCAGTACGTC.

V usage is TRBV21-1 and J usage is TRBJ1-2. TRBV21-1 is marked as a pseudogene. This CDR3 region has 15 residues. The chain's CDR3 is CASSARRWGGYGYTF. DNA of the CDR3: TGTGCCAGCAGCGCCCGGAGGTGGGGTGGATATGGCTACACCTTC.

The chain combines TRBV10-3 with TRBJ2-7; 8 bases are a match to TRBD1. Looked up from germline, CDR1 is ENHRY and CDR2 is SYGVKD. V gave up 6 bases and J gave up 2 bases; unmatched junction bases: 0. The CDR3 covers 12 residues. The CDR3 reads CAIRQGAYEQYF. CDR3 nucleotide sequence: TGTGCCATCAGACAGGGGGCCTACGAGCAGTACTTC.

V gene TRBV7-9 combines with J gene TRBJ1-4; D is possibly TRBD1 (6 bases). There are 15 residues in the CDR3. From germline, CDR1 is SEHNR and CDR2 FQNEAQ (reference sequence). Between the trimmed V and J ends, which lost 6 bases and 0 bases, there was a span of 11 bases. The CDR3 loop reads CASRHRTATNEKLFF. DNA for the CDR3: TGTGCCAGCAGACATCGGACAGCAACTAATGAAAAACTGTTTTTT. The variable domain in full, with the rest retrieved from reference TRBV7-9 and TRBJ1-4, is DTGVSQNPRHKITKRGQNVTFRCDPISEHNRLYWYRQTLGQGPEFLTYFQNEAQLEKSRLLSDRFSAERPKGSFSTLEIQRTEQGDSAMYLCASRHRTATNEKLFFGSGTQLSVL.

The chain employs TRBV9 and TRBJ1-2; no firm D call. CDR3 size: 15 residues. In germline, CDR1 is SGDLS, CDR2 YYNGEE. V was clipped by 0 bases and J by 2 bases, with 11 bases between them. The chain's CDR3 is CASSVDQLGNYGYTF. The CDR3 DNA is TGTGCCAGCAGCGTAGATCAGTTGGGGAACTATGGCTACACCTTC. Combining the CDR3 with reference TRBV9 and TRBJ1-2 gives the whole variable domain DSGVTQTPKHLITATGQRVTLRCSPRSGDLSVYWYQQSLDQGLQFLIQYYNGEERAKGNILERFSAQQFPDLHSELNLSSLELGDSALYFCASSVDQLGNYGYTFGSGTRLTVV.

V gene TRBV4-3 combines with J gene TRBJ2-3; D not certain. Germline CDR1 is LGHNA and CDR2 is YSLEER. V was pared by 0 bases and J by 5 bases, with 18 bases between. CDR3 length: 17 amino acids. The CDR3 DNA reads as TGCGCCAGCAGCCAAGAGGTGGGGTTTCCTCTCGGAGATACGCAGTATTTT. Amino acids: CASSQEVGFPLGDTQYF.

The rearrangement links TRBV6-2 or TRBV6-3 to TRBJ2-1; perhaps TRBD1 as D (6 bases). Looked up from germline, CDR1 is MNHEY and CDR2 is SVGEGT. This CDR3 is built from 12 residues. V was shortened by 5 bases and J by 8 bases, with 10 bases between the two germline ends. The CDR3 loop is CASSTGSHEQFF. In nucleotides, the CDR3 is TGTGCCAGCAGTACAGGGTCCCATGAGCAGTTCTTC.

This clone was recorded once. This chain's CDR3 is CASSLREKSSPLHF. The DNA for the CDR3 is TGTGCCAGCAGTTTAAGGGAGAAGTCCTCACCCCTCCACTTT. The chain recombines TRBV27 with TRBJ1-6; D call uncertain. V lost 2 bases to trimming and J lost 10 bases, with 12 bases between them. This CDR3 comprises 14 residues. CDR1 is MNHEY and CDR2 is SMNVEV in the germline V gene (reference sequence).

The chain carries TRBV5-1 and TRBJ2-5; no clear D. Germline CDR1 and CDR2: SGHRS and YFSETQ. The CDR3 is made up of 15 amino acids. V was pared by 1 base and J by 1 base, with 11 bases between. CDR3 bases: TGCGCCAGCAGCTTGATTCCGGCTAGCCAAGAGACCCAGTACTTC. It codes for CASSLIPASQETQYF.

The rearrangement joins TRBV5-4 to TRBJ2-1, with D perhaps matching TRBD1 or TRBD2 (6 bases each). V was clipped by 0 bases and J by 8 bases, with 15 bases between them. The CDR3 totals 15 residues. Germline CDR1 and CDR2: SGHNT and YYREEE (reference sequence). The CDR3 loop is CASSLGGGGGHEQFF. The CDR3 DNA is TGTGCCAGCAGCTTGGGAGGGGGAGGAGGCCATGAGCAGTTCTTC.

V usage is TRBV28 and J usage is TRBJ2-4; the match to TRBD1 covers 10 bases. The junction had 13 bases not matched to a gene; V was cut back by 4 bases and J by 10 bases. This CDR3 spans 16 amino acids. From germline, CDR1 is MDHEN and CDR2 SYDVKM. The CDR3 nucleotides are TGTGCCAGCAGTTCCCCGGACAGGGGGAAAATTCGGATTCAGTACTTC. Its protein product is CASSSPDRGKIRIQYF.

The chain uses TRBV24-1 and TRBJ2-3, with TRBD1 matching 10 bases. V lost 3 bases, J lost 4 bases, and 9 bases stayed unmatched. CDR3 size: 17 residues. The germline gives CDR1 KGHDR, CDR2 SFDVKD. CDR3 nucleotides: TGTGCCACCAGTGATGCCGGGACAGGGGAGGGTCCAGATACGCAGTATTTT. Encoded protein: CATSDAGTGEGPDTQYF.

J is TRBJ1-5 and V is TRBV3-1 (or the pseudogene TRBV3-2); D is undetermined. Trimming left V 0 bases short and J 2 bases short, with 11 bases between. The germline CDR1 and CDR2 sequences are LGHDT and YNNKEL (reference sequence). The length of the CDR3 is 16 residues. The CDR3 here is CASSQDVGRGNQPQHF. In nucleotides, the CDR3 is TGTGCCAGCAGCCAAGATGTAGGTAGGGGCAATCAGCCCCAGCATTTT.

This chain joins TRBV14 and TRBJ1-2; TRBD1 matches at 7 bases. The CDR3 is made up of 18 amino acids. V shed 0 bases and J 6 bases; nucleotides not matched to a gene: 16. Germline assignment: CDR1 SGHDN and CDR2 FVKESK. CDR3 DNA: TGTGCCAGCAGCCAAGAGGGGCAGGGGGTGTTCGATTTCGATGGCTACACCTTC. Translated: CASSQEGQGVFDFDGYTF. Full variable domain (missing parts from reference TRBV14 and TRBJ1-2): EAGVTQFPSHSVIEKGQTVTLRCDPISGHDNLYWYRRVMGKEIKFLLHFVKESKQDESGMPNNRFLAERTGGTYSTLKVQPAELEDSGVYFCASSQEGQGVFDFDGYTFGSGTRLTVV.

CDR3 DNA sequence: TGCGCCAGCAGCTTGGGACAGGGGGGGAATTCACCCCTCCACTTT. Amino acid sequence: CASSLGQGGNSPLHF. The rearrangement joins TRBV5-1 to TRBJ1-6, with TRBD1 identical over 9 bases. The trim removed 0 bases at V and 7 bases at J, leaving 2 bases unmatched. CDR1 and CDR2 (germline): SGHRS, YFSETQ. The CDR3 sequence is 15 residues long.